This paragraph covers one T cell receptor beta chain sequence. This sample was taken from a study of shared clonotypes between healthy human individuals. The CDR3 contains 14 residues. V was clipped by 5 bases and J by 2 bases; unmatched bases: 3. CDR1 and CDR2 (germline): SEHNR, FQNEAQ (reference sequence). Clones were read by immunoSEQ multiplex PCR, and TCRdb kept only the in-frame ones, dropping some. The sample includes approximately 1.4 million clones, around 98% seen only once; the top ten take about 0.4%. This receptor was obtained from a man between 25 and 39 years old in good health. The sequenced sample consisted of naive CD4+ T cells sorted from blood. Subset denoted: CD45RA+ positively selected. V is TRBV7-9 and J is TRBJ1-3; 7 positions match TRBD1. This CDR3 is CASSNTGAGNTIYF. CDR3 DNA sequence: TGTGCCAGCAGCAATACAGGGGCTGGAAACACCATATATTTT.